The present entry profiles one TCR beta chain with its context. This clonotype qualifies as medium-sized (0.01 to 0.1%). The target of this receptor is not known. Base qualities are not provided; no much larger clone lies one nucleotide away. These data belong to a study. Instrument used: Illumina MiSeq. TCRdb applied fastp at Q25 and MiXCR to the public reads, then kept only in-frame beta chains. Under each unique CDR3 protein, matching rows form one entry showing the most common genes and DNA. The sample table lists roughly 850 distinct CDR3 sequences, roughly 6% of them with a count of one. The top ten hold about 14% of the sample. V is pared back by 7 bases and J by 1 base, with 10 bases lying between the germline termini. The CDR3 has 13 amino acids, counting the end cysteine and phenylalanine. Of all the DNA, just the CDR3 is kept, 39 bases in frame from base 1. CDR1 and CDR2 (SEHNR, FQNEAQ) derive from the germline V gene (reference sequence).

Material for sequencing was CD4+ T cells from synovial fluid. The chain couples TRBV7-9 to TRBJ1-1, and perhaps TRBD1 as D gene, on 5 matching bases. This TCR came from a human donor with rheumatoid arthritis. The nucleotide sequence is given as TGTGCCAGCACATTCAGGGAGAACACTGAAGCTTTCTTT. This gives the protein CASTFRENTEAFF.